These 14 T cell receptor beta chains were all obtained from the same sample, sequenced in a study of T cells in Graves' hyperthyroidism and ophthalmopathy. The TCR beta CDR3 regions underwent amplification using RNA transcripts as the source. TCR CDR3 underwent first-round RT-PCR with the HTBI primer set. One entry per CDR3 protein, called by TCRdb with MiXCR from the multiplex PCR reads. The sample consists of about 360,000 distinct CDR3 sequences, about 18% of them appearing once. The sample consisted of blood. These receptor sequences come from a woman between 18 and 29 years old with Graves' hyperthyroidism.

In this sample, this clonotype turned up once. This rearrangement joins TRBV7-2 to TRBJ2-5, with TRBD1 matching 8 bases. The germline gives CDR1 SGHTA, CDR2 FQGNSA. J lost 4 bases, V lost 4 bases, and 8 bases had no gene match. CDR3 length equals 15 residues. CDR3 sequence (DNA): TGTGCCAGCAGCTCAAGGACAGGGAATGGAGAGACCCAGTACTTC. The encoded protein is CASSSRTGNGETQYF.

This clonotype was picked up a small number of times. The V call is TRBV9, the J call TRBJ1-3; a weak D match, TRBD1 (5 bases). The CDR3 consists of 15 residues. The germline V gene encodes CDR1 SGDLS and CDR2 YYNGEE. The V and J ends lost 0 bases and 0 bases respectively, with 7 bases between them. The CDR3 reads CASSVVGDSGNTIYF. The CDR3, as DNA: TGTGCCAGCAGCGTAGTAGGGGACTCTGGAAACACCATATATTTT.

This clonotype showed up many times. The chain links TRBV6-1 to TRBJ2-5, with TRBD2 identical over 11 bases. V shed 6 bases and J 5 bases; nucleotides not matched to a gene: 2. The CDR3 has 13 amino acids. Germline CDR1 is MNHNS and CDR2 is SASEGT. The CDR3 is CASRGLAVETQYF. Here the CDR3 DNA reads TGTGCCAGCAGGGGACTAGCGGTGGAGACCCAGTACTTC.

This clonotype was seen many times. This chain links TRBV10-3 with TRBJ2-7, with TRBD2 matching over 12 bases. After removal of 7 bases from V and 2 bases from J, the junction contained 6 bases not matched to a gene. This CDR3 is built from 15 residues. The germline V gene has CDR1 ENHRY and CDR2 SYGVKD. For the CDR3, the DNA is TGTGCCATCACCCCGACTAGCGGGGGCCCCTACGAGCAGTACTTC. Translating it yields CAITPTSGGPYEQYF.

This clonotype was found a few times. The gene calls are TRBV3-1 and TRBJ1-1; maybe TRBD1 (5 bases). The germline gives CDR1 LGHDT, CDR2 YNNKEL (reference sequence). Trimming pared 2 bases from V and 8 bases from J, leaving 9 bases between. The CDR3 runs to 12 residues. The CDR3 DNA follows: TGTGCCAGCAGCCAATGGGGGGGGGAAGCTTTCTTT. As protein: CASSQWGGEAFF. Supplemented by reference TRBV3-1 and TRBJ1-1, the full variable domain reads DTAVSQTPKYLVTQMGNDKSIKCEQNLGHDTMYWYKQDSKKFLKIMFSYNNKELIINETVPNRFSPKSPDKAHLNLHINSLELGDSAVYFCASSQWGGEAFFGQGTRLTVV.

This clonotype showed up many times. The chain carries TRBV5-1 and TRBJ1-6; a weak D match, TRBD1 (6 bases). Germline V gene data show CDR1 as SGHRS and CDR2 as YFSETQ. The germline V and J ends were trimmed by 0 bases and 14 bases, with 18 bases remaining between them. The CDR3 totals 15 residues. The CDR3 bases are TGCGCCAGCAGCTTGGAACAGGCAGGAAGGGGGTCCCTCCACTTT. It translates to CASSLEQAGRGSLHF.

This clonotype was detected ten times or more. CDR3 coding DNA: TGTGCCAGCGGGACCAGGGGAAGGGGCACCGGGGAGCTGTTTTTT. Translated: CASGTRGRGTGELFF. The rearrangement joins TRBV12-3 or TRBV12-4 to TRBJ2-2, with D perhaps matching TRBD1 (6 bases). V was trimmed by 8 bases and J by 4 bases, leaving 17 bases between them. CDR3 length: 15 residues.

This clonotype has at least ten counts. This chain connects TRBV5-1 to TRBJ1-5; 7 bases align to TRBD1. The CDR3 extends over 14 amino acids. V was clipped by 4 bases and J by 5 bases; unmatched bases: 6. From germline, CDR1 is SGHRS and CDR2 YFSETQ. The CDR3 DNA reads as TGCGCCAGCAGCCCTGGACAGGATCATCAGCCCCAGCATTTT. Amino acid sequence: CASSPGQDHQPQHF.

A note on this clonotype: This CDR3 is missing its conserved last phenylalanine or tryptophan, likely due to a read error. This chain connects TRBV2 to TRBJ2-7; no clear D gene. V lost 8 bases and J 2 bases, leaving 19 bases between the germline ends. In germline, CDR1 is SNHLY, CDR2 FYNNEI. The CDR3 has 15 amino acids. CDR3 amino acids: CASSATGRLTYEQYL. In DNA form, the CDR3 reads TGTGCCAGCTCCGCAACGGGTCGTCTTACCTACGAGCAGTACCTC.

There are many counts of this clonotype. Its ends do not fully match the called genes, so a read error is possible. This sequence joins TRBV12-3 or TRBV12-4 and TRBJ1-5; D call uncertain. This CDR3 contains 14 residues. CDR3 nucleotide sequence: TGTGCCAGCAGCTTAGACTTGGGCAATCAGCCCCAGCATTTT. The encoded protein is CASSLDLGNQPQHF.

This clonotype showed up many times. This chain links TRBV5-1 with TRBJ1-1; D is undetermined. V lost 7 bases, J lost 1 base, and 14 bases lay in between. The germline V gene has CDR1 SGHRS and CDR2 YFSETQ. The CDR3 consists of 14 residues. In DNA form, the CDR3 reads TGCGCCAGCCGCTGGGGAGCCACGAACACTGAAGCTTTCTTT. It codes for CASRWGATNTEAFF.

This clonotype was observed many times. The chain is built from TRBV27 and TRBJ1-1, with D maybe TRBD1 (5 bases). The germline V and J ends were trimmed by 10 bases and 0 bases, with 18 bases remaining between them. Germline V CDR1 and CDR2: MNHEY, SMNVEV (reference sequence). This CDR3 is 15 amino acids long. In DNA form, the CDR3 reads TGTGCCACCGCGACGAGGAGGGACTTGAACACTGAAGCTTTCTTT. Protein product: CATATRRDLNTEAFF.

This clonotype was detected many times. The gene calls are TRBV7-2 and TRBJ2-2, with unresolved D. Trimming removed 5 bases at V and 1 base at J, with 11 bases between. The CDR3 length is 15 residues. CDR1 and CDR2 from the germline V gene are SGHTA and FQGNSA. CDR3 amino acids: CASSPRPQNTGELFF. Here the CDR3 DNA reads TGTGCCAGCAGCCCCCGGCCCCAGAACACCGGGGAGCTGTTTTTT.

This clonotype was recorded many times. V and J are TRBV4-1 and TRBJ1-1; tentative D call: TRBD1 (5 bases). Trimming stripped 1 base from V and 0 bases from J, with 9 bases between. The CDR3 loop spans 15 amino acids. Germline V gene sequence: CDR1 MGHRA, CDR2 YSYEKL. The chain's CDR3 is CASSQVMGVNTEAFF. The CDR3 DNA follows: TGCGCCAGCAGCCAAGTTATGGGGGTGAACACTGAAGCTTTCTTT.